These 25 T cell receptor beta chains were sequenced from one sample in a study of blood T cell repertoires in COVID-19. TCRdb keeps only in-frame clones here, not all; method: immunoSEQ multiplex PCR. Of approximately 140,000 clones listed, approximately 87% were seen once; the top ten hold 3.5% to 5%. The sequenced sample consisted of PBMCs or T cells enriched from blood (not recorded which). These receptor sequences come from a man between 50 and 59 years old in a cohort exposed to, infected with or recovered from COVID-19 (not recorded which).

This sequence joins TRBV10-3 and TRBJ1-4; 7 positions agree with TRBD1. This CDR3 contains 13 residues. Trimming at V came to 3 bases and at J to 5 bases, leaving 0 bases not matched to a gene. The germline V gene encodes CDR1 ENHRY and CDR2 SYGVKD. The CDR3, as DNA: TGTGCCATCAGTGACAGGGGGAATGAAAAACTGTTTTTT. Translation gives CAISDRGNEKLFF.

Concerning this clone: It may be a read error: a sequence one base away is much more abundant. V usage is TRBV5-4 and J usage is TRBJ2-7; D call uncertain. Germline CDR1 is SGHNT and CDR2 is YYREEE (reference sequence). With 4 bases removed from V and 0 bases from J, the gap between germline ends came to 5 bases. The CDR3 consists of 12 residues. The DNA of the CDR3 is TGTGCCAGCAGCAAGAGCTCCTACGAGCAGTACTTC. Its translation is CASSKSSYEQYF.

The J gene is TRBJ2-2, the V gene TRBV29-1; 11 bases match TRBD2. The CDR3 has 17 amino acids. The germline V gene encodes CDR1 SQVTM and CDR2 ANQGSEA. The V segment lost 1 base and the J segment 4 bases; nucleotides outside the gene matches: 8. This CDR3 reads CSVEVTSGKHPTGELFF. CDR3 coding DNA: TGCAGCGTTGAAGTGACTAGCGGGAAGCACCCCACCGGGGAGCTGTTTTTT.

V is TRBV27 and J is TRBJ2-1, with TRBD1 matching over 8 bases. Germline CDR1 and CDR2: MNHEY and SMNVEV (reference sequence). There are 14 residues in the CDR3. V lost 3 bases and J lost 9; bases outside the gene matches: 7. Here the CDR3 reads CASSLGQGAFEQFF. The CDR3 region has the DNA TGTGCCAGCAGTTTGGGCCAGGGGGCGTTTGAGCAGTTCTTC.

This clone was picked up a small number of times. This chain joins TRBV6-5 and TRBJ2-3; D is ambiguous. CDR1 and CDR2 from the germline V gene are MNHEY and SVGAGI. This CDR3 comprises 10 residues. V was shortened by 6 bases and J by 7 bases, with 5 bases between the two germline ends. The CDR3 DNA reads as TGTGCCAGCAGCCGTTATACGCAGTATTTT. Translating it yields CASSRYTQYF.

The chain links TRBV10-2 to TRBJ2-2; 8 bases align to TRBD1. CDR1 is WSHSY, CDR2 SAAADI, per germline. The CDR3 sequence is 15 residues long. V was pared by 6 bases and J by 1 base, with 4 bases of the junction left unmatched. The CDR3 DNA is TGCGCCAGCAGAAGGGACAGGCTGAACACCGGGGAGCTGTTTTTT. Protein product: CASRRDRLNTGELFF.

This clone occurred a few times. This chain joins TRBV19 and TRBJ1-6; D might be TRBD1 (6 bases). The CDR3 length is 15 residues. Germline V gene sequence: CDR1 LNHDA, CDR2 SQIVND (reference sequence). Trimming shortened V by 3 bases and J by 12 bases, and 18 bases separated the two germline ends. The CDR3 loop reads CASSMGADSGLPLHF. CDR3 in DNA: TGTGCCAGTAGTATGGGGGCAGACTCGGGGTTACCCCTCCACTTT.

The chain joins TRBV18 to TRBJ2-4; D might be TRBD1 (6 bases). V shed 0 bases and J shed 5 bases, with 14 bases lying between them. This CDR3 spans 16 amino acids. CDR1 is KGHSH, CDR2 LQKENI, per germline. The CDR3 region has the DNA TGTGCCAGCTCACCACCCCCAGGGGCGGTGGAAAACATTCAGTACTTC. It specifies CASSPPPGAVENIQYF.

The V call is TRBV7-2, the J call TRBJ2-7; 11 bases fit TRBD2. V lost 5 bases and J lost 3; bases outside the gene matches: 12. The CDR3 extends over 17 amino acids. Germline-derived CDR1 and CDR2 are SGHTA and FQGNSA. The CDR3 reads CASSRFPIAGGNYEQYF. In DNA form, the CDR3 reads TGTGCCAGCAGCCGTTTCCCCATAGCGGGGGGGAACTACGAGCAGTACTTC.

The rearrangement joins TRBV6-2 or TRBV6-3 to TRBJ2-3; D is uncertain. The CDR3 contains 14 residues. The germline gives CDR1 MNHEY, CDR2 SVGEGT. With 6 bases removed from V and 1 base from J, the gap between germline ends came to 11 bases. The CDR3 DNA follows: TGTGCCAGCAGCTCTCTAAGCGGCACAGATACGCAGTATTTT. Translation: CASSSLSGTDTQYF.

The chain is built from TRBV5-4 and TRBJ1-2, with TRBD1 matching 7 bases. This CDR3 is 13 amino acids long. The germline gives CDR1 SGHNT, CDR2 YYREEE (reference sequence). V shed 4 bases and J 5 bases; nucleotides not matched to a gene: 5. The CDR3 protein is CASSRTGAYGYTF. The CDR3, as DNA: TGTGCCAGCAGCCGTACAGGGGCTTATGGCTACACCTTC.

The chain recombines TRBV27 with TRBJ2-1; D gene unclear. This CDR3 has 13 residues. V was cut by 5 bases and J by 7 bases, with 12 bases left in between. The germline V gene has CDR1 MNHEY and CDR2 SMNVEV (reference sequence). CDR3 nucleotides: TGTGCCAGCAGTCCTACCCGCCCTAATGAGCAGTTCTTC. Residues: CASSPTRPNEQFF.

This clone appeared a few times. V and J are TRBV10-3 and TRBJ1-3; a possible D gene is TRBD1 (6 bases). Germline CDR1 reads ENHRY; CDR2 reads SYGVKD. V was trimmed by 9 bases and J by 0 bases, leaving 9 bases between them. This CDR3 region has 13 residues. The CDR3 DNA reads TGTGCCATTCGGGACACCTCTGGAAACACCATATATTTT. The encoded protein is CAIRDTSGNTIYF.

The V and J genes are TRBV24-1 and TRBJ2-7; 8 positions match TRBD1. This CDR3 spans 15 amino acids. Trimming removed 6 bases from V and 3 bases from J; junction bases left unmatched: 9. Germline V CDR1 and CDR2: KGHDR, SFDVKD. CDR3 in amino acids: CATSQRGTGGYEQYF. DNA for the CDR3: TGTGCCACCAGTCAGAGAGGGACAGGAGGCTACGAGCAGTACTTC.

This clone was seen just once. The gene calls are TRBV6-5 and TRBJ1-2, with 10 positions matching TRBD1. The CDR3 covers 13 residues. The germline CDR1 and CDR2 sequences are MNHEY and SVGAGI. V lost 6 bases and J lost 8; bases outside the gene matches: 6. The CDR3 nucleotides are TGTGCCAGCAGCGAGGGACAGGGGTTCGGCTACACCTTC. Protein: CASSEGQGFGYTF.

This clone has only a few counts. The gene calls are TRBV24-1 and TRBJ2-1; D is ambiguous. This CDR3 contains 13 residues. The V gene lost 4 bases and the J gene lost 8 bases, with 11 bases spanning the gap. Germline CDR1 is KGHDR and CDR2 is SFDVKD. The CDR3 region is CATSDPLRYEQFF. DNA for the CDR3: TGTGCCACCAGTGACCCGTTGCGGTATGAGCAGTTCTTC.

In its sample, this clone was seen a few times. The chain recombines TRBV4-2 with TRBJ2-7, with TRBD2 identical over 10 bases. The CDR3 consists of 16 residues. The V and J ends lost 4 bases and 5 bases, in that order; junction bases with no gene match: 11. CDR1 LGHNA and CDR2 YNFKEQ come from the germline V gene. This chain's CDR3 is CASSPEPAGGPNEQYF. DNA for the CDR3: TGTGCCAGCAGCCCAGAGCCAGCGGGAGGGCCAAACGAGCAGTACTTC.

The chain combines TRBV5-1 with TRBJ1-2; a weak D match, TRBD1 (5 bases). The CDR3 is 14 amino acids. Trimming took off 4 bases at V and 2 bases at J, with 12 bases between the two ends. The germline gives CDR1 SGHRS, CDR2 YFSETQ. As DNA, the CDR3 is TGCGCCAGCAGCGCTCGGACACAGAACTATGGCTACACCTTC. The encoded protein is CASSARTQNYGYTF.

The rearrangement links TRBV11-1 to TRBJ2-2; D perhaps matches TRBD2 (6 bases). Germline V gives CDR1 SGHAT, CDR2 FQDESV (reference sequence). V was trimmed by 1 base and J by 0 bases, leaving 9 bases between them. The CDR3 sequence is 16 residues long. The CDR3 DNA is TGTGCCAGCAGCTTAGGTGTAGCGGCGAACACCGGGGAGCTGTTTTTT. Its translation is CASSLGVAANTGELFF.

J is TRBJ2-7 and V is TRBV7-9; 12 nucleotides align to TRBD2. The CDR3 extends over 15 amino acids. Germline CDR1 and CDR2: SEHNR and FQNEAQ (reference sequence). The V segment lost 5 bases and the J segment 0 bases; nucleotides outside the gene matches: 2. CDR3 amino acids: CASSMTSGGSYEQYF. Written as DNA, the CDR3 is TGTGCCAGCAGCATGACTAGCGGGGGCTCCTACGAGCAGTACTTC.

The genes are TRBV6-2 or TRBV6-3 and TRBJ2-5; 7 bases fit TRBD1. V lost 2 bases and J lost 5; bases outside the gene matches: 8. Germline CDR1 reads MNHEY; CDR2 reads SVGEGT. The CDR3 spans 15 residues. The CDR3 is CASSYGQGDQETQYF. In DNA form, the CDR3 reads TGTGCCAGCAGTTACGGGCAGGGGGATCAGGAGACCCAGTACTTC.

The V call is TRBV7-2, the J call TRBJ2-7, with TRBD1 identical over 7 bases. Germline V gene data show CDR1 as SGHTA and CDR2 as FQGNSA. J was trimmed by 1 base and V by 3 bases; bases with no gene match: 3. The CDR3 sequence is 14 residues long. CDR3 sequence: CASSFKGASYEQYF. The CDR3 DNA reads as TGTGCCAGCAGCTTTAAGGGGGCGTCCTACGAGCAGTACTTC. Drawing the rest from reference TRBV7-2 and TRBJ2-7, the complete variable domain is GAGVSQSPSNKVTEKGKDVELRCDPISGHTALYWYRQSLGQGLEFLIYFQGNSAPDKSGLPSDRFSAERTGGSVSTLTIQRTQQEDSAVYLCASSFKGASYEQYFGPGTRLTVT.

With regard to this clone: Other DNA sequences from this sample encode an identical CDR3 as well. The chain is built from TRBV18 and TRBJ1-2; perhaps TRBD1 as D (5 bases). This CDR3 is built from 13 residues. The germline V and J ends were trimmed by 1 base and 2 bases, with 5 bases remaining between them. Germline assignment: CDR1 KGHSH and CDR2 LQKENI. The CDR3 DNA reads TGTGCCAGCTCACCACAGGGGAACTATGGCTACACCTTC. Amino acid sequence: CASSPQGNYGYTF.

CDR3 nucleotide sequence: TGTGCCAGCAGCTCCCGGAGCGCGGACACTGAAGCTTTCTTT. Residues: CASSSRSADTEAFF. The J gene is TRBJ1-1, the V gene TRBV11-2; D is unresolved. The V gene's germline CDR1 is SGHAT and CDR2 FQNNGV. The CDR3 is 14 amino acids. Deletions cut 4 bases from V and 3 bases from J, with 12 bases between.

The chain uses TRBV6-5 and TRBJ1-2; no clear D gene. This CDR3 is 13 amino acids long. V gave up 7 bases and J gave up 1 base, with 10 bases separating them. Germline V CDR1 and CDR2: MNHEY, SVGAGI. CDR3 coding DNA: TGTGCCAGCAAAGACAACCTTAACTATGGCTACACCTTC. Its protein is CASKDNLNYGYTF.